The clone carrying this TCR beta chain was detected once. What it binds is unknown. TCRdb re-derived calls from the reads in MiXCR, one entry per CDR3 protein. Among hundreds of thousands of distinct CDR3 sequences listed, about 31% were seen once. This sample is drawn from a study of T cell repertoires in cytomegalovirus infection. Notes on the study in general: The study found HLA-C-restricted CMV-specific TCR beta clonotypes dominating the ex vivo response.

The trim removed 6 bases at V and 3 bases at J, leaving 13 bases unmatched. The CDR3 extends over 16 amino acids. Germline V lookup: CDR1 DFQATT, CDR2 SNEGSKA (reference sequence). This specimen consisted of cultured CD8+ T cells from PBMCs, obtained from culture after CMV antigen stimulation. The TCR was taken from a human donor in good health (CMV status not recorded). Some clones in this sample may be carry-over from other donors' samples. V usage is TRBV20-1 and J usage is TRBJ2-5, with 10 bases identical to TRBD1. The CDR3 DNA follows: TGCAGTGCCCGGATGATGACAGGGGGCGCGAAAGAGACCCAGTACTTC. Translating gives CSARMMTGGAKETQYF.